This section outlines one T cell receptor beta chain sequence together with its context. Its antigen remains unidentified. This record belongs to a study of T cell responses to AZD1222 COVID-19 vaccine. Notes on the study in general: It was only after the peak T cell response that any repertoires were sampled. Close to half of spike-specific TCRs reportedly recognize unmutated variant regions. Spike-specific TCR depth and breadth grew after two AZD1222 doses.

Profiling relied on immunoSEQ multiplex PCR, and the TCRdb table lists in-frame clones only, not all of them. The sample has roughly 120,000 clones; about 92% are singletons. Investigators merged groups given second doses at roughly 4 or roughly 12 weeks. The germline V gene has CDR1 SGHRS and CDR2 YFSETQ. V gave up 4 bases and J gave up 0 bases, with 11 bases separating them. The CDR3 contains 15 residues. The chain links TRBV5-1 to TRBJ1-3; possible D gene TRBD1, 6 bases. The source is an adult who received the AZD1222 COVID-19 vaccine. The specimen comprised peripheral blood, sampled 28 days after the second AZD1222 dose. CDR3: CASSRGQTSGNTIYF. As DNA, the CDR3 is TGCGCCAGCAGCCGGGGACAAACCTCTGGAAACACCATATATTTT. The complete variable domain, with remaining parts taken from reference TRBV5-1 and TRBJ1-3, reads KAGVTQTPRYLIKTRGQQVTLSCSPISGHRSVSWYQQTPGQGLQFLFEYFSETQRNKGNFPGRFSGRQFSNSRSEMNVSTLELGDSALYLCASSRGQTSGNTIYFGEGSWLTVV.